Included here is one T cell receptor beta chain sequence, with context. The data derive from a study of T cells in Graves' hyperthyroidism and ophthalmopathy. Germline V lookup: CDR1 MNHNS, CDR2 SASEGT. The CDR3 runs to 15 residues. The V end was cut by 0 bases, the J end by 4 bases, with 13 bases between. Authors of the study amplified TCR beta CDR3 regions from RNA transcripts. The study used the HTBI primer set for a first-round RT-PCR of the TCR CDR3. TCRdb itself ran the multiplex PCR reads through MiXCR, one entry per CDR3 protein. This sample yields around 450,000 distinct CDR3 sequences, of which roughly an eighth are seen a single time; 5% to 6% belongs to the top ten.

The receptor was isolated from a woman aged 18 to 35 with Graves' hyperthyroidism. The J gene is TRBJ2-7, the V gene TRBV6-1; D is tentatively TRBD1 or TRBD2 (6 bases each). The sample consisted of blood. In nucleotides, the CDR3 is TGTGCCAGCAGTGAAGCGCACGGGGGCGGATACGAGCAGTACTTC. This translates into CASSEAHGGGYEQYF.